A selection of T cell receptor beta chains follows, all from one sample in a study of patients and donors after allogeneic stem cell transplantation. In TCRdb, the RT-PCR reads were re-called with MiXCR into one record per CDR3 protein. There are some 880,000 distinct CDR3 sequences in the sample; about 20% occur only once, and approximately 5.9% lies in the top ten. The specimen sequenced was blood, either unsorted or a sorted T cell fraction (not recorded which). These receptor sequences come from a human donor who was either an allogeneic HSCT recipient or a stem cell or donor lymphocyte infusion donor (not recorded which). It is not recorded whose cells these are; they may come from a transplant donor. Each CDR3 is given with its conserved first and last residue. The D gene is left open where the match is weak. Rows may omit the clone size; those that give it use once, few, many or a size class.

16 | many | TRBJ1-5 | TRBV12-3/TRBV12-4 | TRBD1 | TGTGCCAGCAGTTCAACGACAGGGTATAGCAATCAGCCCCAGCATTTT | CASSSTTGYSNQPQHF
15 | NA | TRBJ2-5 | TRBV12-3/TRBV12-4 | NA | TGTGCCAGCAGCCTCGGGACAATGTACCAAGAGACCCAGTACTTC | CASSLGTMYQETQYF
16 | NA | TRBJ1-1 | TRBV20-1 | TRBD1 | TGCAGTGCCGATTCGACAGGGTTGGGGCGGGTCACTGAAGCTTTCTTT | CSADSTGLGRVTEAFF
17 | NA | TRBJ1-5 | TRBV5-4 | NA | TGTGCCGTACCCCTGAGGGGGAACGAATATAGCAATCAGCCCCAGCATTTT | CAVPLRGNEYSNQPQHF
16 | NA | TRBJ2-7 | TRBV4-1 | NA | TGCGCCAGCAGCCAAGAAGGCGCACTACTCTCCTACGAGCAGTACTTC | CASSQEGALLSYEQYF
11 | NA | TRBJ2-7 | TRBV12-3/TRBV12-4 | NA | TGTGCCAGCAGTTCAGGGCCCGAGCAGTACTTC | CASSSGPEQYF
14 | many | TRBJ2-2 | TRBV29-1 | NA | TGCAGCGTTGGACGGGAGTCCAACACCGGGGAGCTGTTTTTT | CSVGRESNTGELFF
13 | NA | TRBJ2-1 | TRBV20-1 | NA | TGCAGTGCTAGCTCCCGGACGGACAATGAGCAGTTCTTC | CSASSRTDNEQFF
13 | few | TRBJ2-4 | TRBV20-1 | NA | TGCAGTGCTCTCACTAGGTCCCAAAACATTCAGTACTTC | CSALTRSQNIQYF
15 | many | TRBJ1-4 | TRBV11-2 | NA | TGTGCCAGCAGCTTAGATTTCAGTGGAACTGAAAAACTGTTTTTT | CASSLDFSGTEKLFF
13 | few | TRBJ1-1 | TRBV20-1 | NA | TGCAGTGCTTCAGACAGACGGAACACTGAAGCTTTCTTT | CSASDRRNTEAFF
13 | many | TRBJ2-5 | TRBV12-3/TRBV12-4 | TRBD2 | TGTGCCAGCAACCTAGCGGCGCAAGAGACCCAGTACTTC | CASNLAAQETQYF
16 | few | TRBJ2-2 | TRBV7-9 | TRBD1 | TGTGCCAGCAGCCTACTGACAGGGACCCCCACCGGGGAGCTGTTTTTT | CASSLLTGTPTGELFF
16 | NA | TRBJ1-2 | TRBV9 | NA | TGTGCCAGCAGTGACTCGGACAGTAAACTTAACTATGGCTACACCTTC | CASSDSDSKLNYGYTF
16 | NA | TRBJ2-4 | TRBV6-5 | TRBD1 | TGTGCCAGCAGTTACGATGGGACAGGGGGCATTGGCATTCAGTACTTC | CASSYDGTGGIGIQYF
14 | NA | TRBJ2-7 | TRBV5-1 | NA | TGCGCCAGCAGCTTGGGCTCCCTATCCTACGAGCAGTACTTC | CASSLGSLSYEQYF
19 | NA | TRBJ2-5 | TRBV7-8 | TRBD2 | TGTGCCAGCAGCTTAGTTTCCCATTGGGTAGCGGGGGTCAAAGAGACCCAGTACTTC | CASSLVSHWVAGVKETQYF
10 | few | TRBJ1-2 | TRBV6-5 | NA | TGTGCCAGCTTTTATCTTAGCTACACCTTC | CASFYLSYTF
14 | NA | TRBJ1-5 | TRBV12-3/TRBV12-4 | NA | TGTGCCAGCATCTCGTTCCATAGCAATCAGCCCCAGCATTTT | CASISFHSNQPQHF
13 | few | TRBJ1-2 | TRBV5-6 | NA | TGTGCCAGCAGCCCGGACAGTCTATTGGGCTACACCTTC | CASSPDSLLGYTF
15 | few | TRBJ2-7 | TRBV5-1 | NA | TGCGCCAGCAGCTGGGGGAACAGGGTCGGCTACGAGCAGTACTTC | CASSWGNRVGYEQYF
15 | NA | TRBJ2-7 | TRBV29-1 | TRBD2 | TGCAGCACTATGGCGAGGGAGGGGATTTCCTACGAGCAGTACTTC | CSTMAREGISYEQYF